This T cell receptor beta chain is drawn from a study of technical replicates of blood from a few donors. CDR1 LGHNA and CDR2 YNFKEQ come from the germline V gene. CDR3 length: 16 residues. V lost 2 bases to trimming and J lost 2 bases, with 14 bases between them. Some clones are missing from TCRdb's copy, which holds only in-frame ones; the method was immunoSEQ multiplex PCR. The table records 78,000 or so clones, 70% to 90% of them present only once. The sample comprised T cells isolated from PBMCs. The sequence derives from a human donor in good health. This rearrangement joins TRBV4-2 to TRBJ2-3, with D possibly TRBD2 on 5 matching bases. The CDR3 coding sequence is TGTGCCAGCAGCCAAAATGACCGGGAACCCACAGATACGCAGTATTTT. Its translation: CASSQNDREPTDTQYF.